The rows below give T cell receptor beta chains drawn from one sample of a study of T cell responses to AZD1222 COVID-19 vaccine. TCRdb keeps only in-frame clones here, not all; method: immunoSEQ multiplex PCR. The data contain nearly 95,000 clones, approximately 90% of them singletons. Sequenced material: peripheral blood, taken 28 days after the second AZD1222 dose. These receptors all come from an adult who received the AZD1222 COVID-19 vaccine. Each CDR3 is given with its conserved first and last residue. A D gene is named only where the DNA matches it firmly. Only some rows state a clone size, as once, few, many or a class for expanded clones.

cdr3_length: 14; v_call: TRBV7-8; clone_size: NA; d_call: NA; j_call: TRBJ2-1; cdr3_nt: TGTGCCAGCAGCTACCGGGGAATCTACAATGAGCAGTTCTTC; cdr3_aa: CASSYRGIYNEQFF
cdr3_length: 10; v_call: TRBV6-1; clone_size: NA; d_call: NA; j_call: TRBJ2-1; cdr3_nt: TGTGCCAGCAGTGACGGTGAGCAGTTCTTC; cdr3_aa: CASSDGEQFF
cdr3_length: 13; v_call: TRBV6-5; clone_size: NA; d_call: NA; j_call: TRBJ2-5; cdr3_nt: TGTGCCTCCTACGCCAGGGTCGGGGAGACCCAGTACTTC; cdr3_aa: CASYARVGETQYF
cdr3_length: 14; v_call: TRBV30; clone_size: NA; d_call: NA; j_call: TRBJ1-6; cdr3_nt: TGTGCCTGGAGGAATACGGGACAAAATTCACCCCTCCACTTT; cdr3_aa: CAWRNTGQNSPLHF
cdr3_length: 13; v_call: TRBV11-2; clone_size: once; d_call: NA; j_call: TRBJ1-1; cdr3_nt: TGTGCCAGCAGCAAGGGTTCCCCTAAGGACGCTTTCTTT; cdr3_aa: CASSKGSPKDAFF
cdr3_length: 18; v_call: TRBV3-1/TRBV3-2; clone_size: NA; d_call: TRBD2; j_call: TRBJ2-7; cdr3_nt: TGTGCCAGCAGCCAAAGCCAACTAGCGGGGAGATTGGACTACGAGCAGTACTTC; cdr3_aa: CASSQSQLAGRLDYEQYF
cdr3_length: 20; v_call: TRBV5-1; clone_size: NA; d_call: NA; j_call: TRBJ2-2; cdr3_nt: TGCGCCAGCAGTCGCATTTACGGGGGCGGCCCGCTAATAAACACCGGGGAGCTGTTTTTT; cdr3_aa: CASSRIYGGGPLINTGELFF
cdr3_length: 14; v_call: TRBV14; clone_size: NA; d_call: TRBD2; j_call: TRBJ2-5; cdr3_nt: TGTGCCAGCAGCCCCTGGGGGGGACAAGAGACCCAGTACTTC; cdr3_aa: CASSPWGGQETQYF
cdr3_length: 16; v_call: TRBV27; clone_size: NA; d_call: NA; j_call: TRBJ1-1; cdr3_nt: TGTGCCAGCAGTTTCTCAGTGGGGGAGATGAACACTGAAGCTTTCTTT; cdr3_aa: CASSFSVGEMNTEAFF
cdr3_length: 11; v_call: TRBV5-1; clone_size: NA; d_call: NA; j_call: TRBJ2-1; cdr3_nt: TGCGCCAGCAGTCTGGAGATTAAGCAGTTCTTC; cdr3_aa: CASSLEIKQFF
cdr3_length: 12; v_call: TRBV7-8; clone_size: NA; d_call: NA; j_call: TRBJ2-7; cdr3_nt: TGTGCCAGCAGCCTACACTTGGGGGAGCAGTACTTC; cdr3_aa: CASSLHLGEQYF
cdr3_length: 15; v_call: TRBV5-8; clone_size: NA; d_call: TRBD1; j_call: TRBJ1-6; cdr3_nt: TGTGCCAGCAGCTTTCGTCAGGGGGCAAAGTCACCCCTCCACTTT; cdr3_aa: CASSFRQGAKSPLHF
cdr3_length: 13; v_call: TRBV11-2; clone_size: NA; d_call: NA; j_call: TRBJ2-3; cdr3_nt: TGTGCCAGCAGCTTAGCAGGTCCAGATACGCAGTATTTT; cdr3_aa: CASSLAGPDTQYF
cdr3_length: 13; v_call: TRBV2; clone_size: NA; d_call: NA; j_call: TRBJ1-1; cdr3_nt: TGTGCCAGCAAAACAGGACAGAACACTGAAGCTTTCTTT; cdr3_aa: CASKTGQNTEAFF
cdr3_length: 16; v_call: TRBV18; clone_size: once; d_call: NA; j_call: TRBJ1-3; cdr3_nt: TGTGCCAGCTCACTCAATAACGGCTACTCTGGAAACACCATATATTTT; cdr3_aa: CASSLNNGYSGNTIYF
cdr3_length: 14; v_call: TRBV12-5; clone_size: NA; d_call: NA; j_call: TRBJ1-1; cdr3_nt: TGTGCTAGTGGTTTGGGAGGGTTGGGCACTGAAGCTTTCTTT; cdr3_aa: CASGLGGLGTEAFF
cdr3_length: 17; v_call: TRBV4-2; clone_size: NA; d_call: TRBD2; j_call: TRBJ2-3; cdr3_nt: TGTGCCAGCAGCCAAGAGAGCCTAGCGGGAGTGGCAGATACGCAGTATTTT; cdr3_aa: CASSQESLAGVADTQYF
cdr3_length: 14; v_call: TRBV6-5; clone_size: NA; d_call: TRBD1; j_call: TRBJ1-4; cdr3_nt: TGTGCCAGCAGACAAGGCCTGGACAGGGAAAAACTGTTTTTT; cdr3_aa: CASRQGLDREKLFF
cdr3_length: 13; v_call: TRBV10-2; clone_size: NA; d_call: NA; j_call: TRBJ1-1; cdr3_nt: TGCGCCAGCAGTGTCCCGGGGGGGTCTGAAGCTTTCTTT; cdr3_aa: CASSVPGGSEAFF
cdr3_length: 15; v_call: TRBV6-5; clone_size: NA; d_call: TRBD2; j_call: TRBJ2-2; cdr3_nt: TGTGCCAGCAGGTCGACTAGCGGGGTCACCGGGGAGCTGTTTTTT; cdr3_aa: CASRSTSGVTGELFF
cdr3_length: 12; v_call: TRBV11-2; clone_size: NA; d_call: NA; j_call: TRBJ1-4; cdr3_nt: TGTGCCAGCAGCTTAGTGTCCCAGAAACTGTTTTTT; cdr3_aa: CASSLVSQKLFF
cdr3_length: 16; v_call: TRBV10-1; clone_size: NA; d_call: TRBD2; j_call: TRBJ2-1; cdr3_nt: TGCGCCAGCAGTCCCGGAGCGGGAGGGTCCTACAATGAGCAGTTCTTC; cdr3_aa: CASSPGAGGSYNEQFF
cdr3_length: 12; v_call: TRBV27; clone_size: once; d_call: NA; j_call: TRBJ2-3; cdr3_nt: TGTGCCAGCAGGGGGGCGGCGGTTACGCAGTATTTT; cdr3_aa: CASRGAAVTQYF
cdr3_length: 13; v_call: TRBV4-3; clone_size: NA; d_call: NA; j_call: TRBJ1-1; cdr3_nt: TGCGCCAGCAGCCAAGAGCTGAACACTGAAGCTTTCTTT; cdr3_aa: CASSQELNTEAFF
cdr3_length: 16; v_call: TRBV7-2; clone_size: NA; d_call: NA; j_call: TRBJ2-1; cdr3_nt: TGTGCCAGCAGCTTAGCAAAGCGCCTGGCCTACAATGAGCAGTTCTTC; cdr3_aa: CASSLAKRLAYNEQFF
cdr3_length: 13; v_call: TRBV5-1; clone_size: NA; d_call: NA; j_call: TRBJ1-1; cdr3_nt: TGCGCCAGCAGCTTGTGGGGGGGAACTGAAGCTTTCTTT; cdr3_aa: CASSLWGGTEAFF
cdr3_length: 15; v_call: TRBV5-5; clone_size: NA; d_call: NA; j_call: TRBJ2-5; cdr3_nt: TGTGCCAGCAGCTTACTATGGACCCAGCCGGAGACCCAGTACTTC; cdr3_aa: CASSLLWTQPETQYF
cdr3_length: 15; v_call: TRBV3-1/TRBV3-2; clone_size: NA; d_call: TRBD1; j_call: TRBJ2-7; cdr3_nt: TGTGCCAGCAGCTGGGGACAGGGGGCCACCTACGAGCAGTACTTC; cdr3_aa: CASSWGQGATYEQYF
cdr3_length: 16; v_call: TRBV21-1; clone_size: NA; d_call: NA; j_call: TRBJ2-2; cdr3_nt: TGTGCCAGCAGCAACCTCGACACTACGAACACCGGGGAGCTGTTTTTT; cdr3_aa: CASSNLDTTNTGELFF
cdr3_length: 15; v_call: TRBV19; clone_size: NA; d_call: NA; j_call: TRBJ1-4; cdr3_nt: TGTGCCAGTAGTACCACTGGGGGCAAGAGTGAAAAACTGTTTTTT; cdr3_aa: CASSTTGGKSEKLFF
cdr3_length: 14; v_call: TRBV6-5; clone_size: once; d_call: NA; j_call: TRBJ2-7; cdr3_nt: TGTGCCAGCAGTTATGGCGGAGGGTCCTACGAGCAGTACTTC; cdr3_aa: CASSYGGGSYEQYF
cdr3_length: 14; v_call: TRBV7-8; clone_size: NA; d_call: NA; j_call: TRBJ2-5; cdr3_nt: TGTGCCAGCAGCTTAGGGGGGGTTCAAGAGACCCAGTACTTC; cdr3_aa: CASSLGGVQETQYF
cdr3_length: 16; v_call: TRBV7-3; clone_size: NA; d_call: TRBD1; j_call: TRBJ2-1; cdr3_nt: TGTGCCAGCAGCTCTCTTCCGGGACAGGGATACAATGAGCAGTTCTTC; cdr3_aa: CASSSLPGQGYNEQFF
cdr3_length: 13; v_call: TRBV7-9; clone_size: NA; d_call: NA; j_call: TRBJ2-7; cdr3_nt: TGTGCCAGCAGCTTCACGGAGACCTACGAGCAGTACTTC; cdr3_aa: CASSFTETYEQYF
cdr3_length: 15; v_call: TRBV7-2; clone_size: NA; d_call: TRBD1; j_call: TRBJ1-1; cdr3_nt: TGTGCCAGCAGCTTAGAGGGGGCAGCGAACACTGAAGCTTTCTTT; cdr3_aa: CASSLEGAANTEAFF
cdr3_length: 12; v_call: TRBV7-2; clone_size: NA; d_call: NA; j_call: TRBJ2-1; cdr3_nt: TGTGCCAGCAGCTTAGGGAATTCTGAGCAGTTCTTC; cdr3_aa: CASSLGNSEQFF
cdr3_length: 12; v_call: TRBV29-1; clone_size: NA; d_call: TRBD1; j_call: TRBJ2-1; cdr3_nt: TGCAGCGGGGGACAGGGTGCCGATGAGCAGTTCTTC; cdr3_aa: CSGGQGADEQFF
cdr3_length: 18; v_call: TRBV10-2; clone_size: NA; d_call: TRBD2; j_call: TRBJ2-3; cdr3_nt: TGCGCCAGCAGTGATGCGGGACTAGCGGGAGGACGCACAGATACGCAGTATTTT; cdr3_aa: CASSDAGLAGGRTDTQYF
cdr3_length: 17; v_call: TRBV4-3; clone_size: NA; d_call: NA; j_call: TRBJ1-5; cdr3_nt: TGCGCCAGCAGCCAAGGAGTTGGGGGGAGCGGGAATCAGCCCCAGCATTTT; cdr3_aa: CASSQGVGGSGNQPQHF
cdr3_length: 12; v_call: TRBV19; clone_size: NA; d_call: NA; j_call: TRBJ1-4; cdr3_nt: TGTGCCAGTAGTAATGCAGGGAGGCAACTGTTTTTT; cdr3_aa: CASSNAGRQLFF
cdr3_length: 14; v_call: TRBV6-5; clone_size: NA; d_call: TRBD1; j_call: TRBJ1-1; cdr3_nt: TGTGCCAGCAGACAACAGGGGATGAACACTGAAGCTTTCTTT; cdr3_aa: CASRQQGMNTEAFF
cdr3_length: 13; v_call: TRBV29-1; clone_size: NA; d_call: NA; j_call: TRBJ2-2; cdr3_nt: TGCAGCGTTGCTCTACCCAACACCGGGGAGCTGTTTTTT; cdr3_aa: CSVALPNTGELFF
cdr3_length: 14; v_call: TRBV5-1; clone_size: once; d_call: TRBD1; j_call: TRBJ2-3; cdr3_nt: TGCGCCAGCAGCCCGGGGCAGGGGGCGCGTACGCAGTATTTT; cdr3_aa: CASSPGQGARTQYF
cdr3_length: 14; v_call: TRBV7-8; clone_size: NA; d_call: TRBD1; j_call: TRBJ1-2; cdr3_nt: TGTGCCAGCAGCTCCGGGCAGGGGGGCTATGGCTACACCTTC; cdr3_aa: CASSSGQGGYGYTF
cdr3_length: 18; v_call: TRBV27; clone_size: NA; d_call: NA; j_call: TRBJ2-6; cdr3_nt: TGTGCCAGCAGTTTAAGGGGGGGGACACTCGCTGGGGCCAACGTCCTGACTTTC; cdr3_aa: CASSLRGGTLAGANVLTF
cdr3_length: 13; v_call: TRBV6-6; clone_size: NA; d_call: NA; j_call: TRBJ1-6; cdr3_nt: TGTGCCAGCTCGATAACCCGGAATTCACCCCTCCACTTT; cdr3_aa: CASSITRNSPLHF
cdr3_length: 15; v_call: TRBV10-2; clone_size: NA; d_call: NA; j_call: TRBJ1-2; cdr3_nt: TGCGCCAGCAGTGCCCTACAGAATCCTAACTATGGCTACACCTTC; cdr3_aa: CASSALQNPNYGYTF
cdr3_length: 15; v_call: TRBV6-5; clone_size: NA; d_call: TRBD2; j_call: TRBJ2-1; cdr3_nt: TGTGCCAGCGAGACTAGCGGGGCTTCCTACAATGAGCAGTTCTTC; cdr3_aa: CASETSGASYNEQFF
cdr3_length: 12; v_call: TRBV30; clone_size: NA; d_call: NA; j_call: TRBJ2-7; cdr3_nt: TGTGCCTGGAGTTTGAGTGGGTACGAGCAGTACTTC; cdr3_aa: CAWSLSGYEQYF
cdr3_length: 15; v_call: TRBV2; clone_size: NA; d_call: TRBD1; j_call: TRBJ1-3; cdr3_nt: TGTGCCAGCAGCCAGGACAGGGGATCCGGAAACACCATATATTTT; cdr3_aa: CASSQDRGSGNTIYF
cdr3_length: 16; v_call: TRBV7-9; clone_size: NA; d_call: NA; j_call: TRBJ1-1; cdr3_nt: TGTGCCAGCAGCCGCCCCGGGGGGGGCGTGAACACTGAAGCTTTCTTT; cdr3_aa: CASSRPGGGVNTEAFF
cdr3_length: 14; v_call: TRBV7-2; clone_size: NA; d_call: NA; j_call: TRBJ1-2; cdr3_nt: TGTGCCAGCAGCTTAGGCCAAACTTTCTATGGCTACACCTTC; cdr3_aa: CASSLGQTFYGYTF
cdr3_length: 16; v_call: TRBV5-1; clone_size: NA; d_call: NA; j_call: TRBJ2-3; cdr3_nt: TGCGCCAGCAACGAGATTTCTAGCGATCCCACAGATACGCAGTATTTT; cdr3_aa: CASNEISSDPTDTQYF
cdr3_length: 15; v_call: TRBV19; clone_size: NA; d_call: NA; j_call: TRBJ2-7; cdr3_nt: TGTGCCAGTAGTGGACCCGGGATCTTCCCCTACGAGCAGTACTTC; cdr3_aa: CASSGPGIFPYEQYF